These T cell receptor beta chains were read from a single sample in a study of early T cells in non-severe SARS-CoV-2 infection. Each CDR3 protein is one row after TCRdb ran MiXCR on the 5' RACE reads. Counted here are some 60,000 distinct CDR3 sequences, 8% to 9% occurring once; the ten biggest clones make up approximately 16%. Material: whole blood. The receptors here all came from an adult who was a healthcare worker with PCR-confirmed SARS-CoV-2 infection or an uninfected control (not recorded which). Both conserved end residues are part of each CDR3. Fields, in order: J gene, CDR3 length, V gene, clone size, D gene, CDR3 DNA, CDR3 protein. The D gene is left open where the match is weak. Where a row states a size, it is once, few, many or the class of an expanded clone; other rows omit it.

TRBJ2-5 14 TRBV29-1 many TRBD2 TGCAGCGTTGGGTACGCCGGGGGGGGAGAGACCCAGTACTTC CSVGYAGGGETQYF
TRBJ1-2 11 TRBV29-1 many . TGCAGCGTTGACCTGCCAGACGGCTACACCTTC CSVDLPDGYTF
TRBJ2-1 15 TRBV20-1 few . TGCAGTGCTAGTGCCACAACTGCGGTAAACAATGAGCAGTTCTTC CSASATTAVNNEQFF
TRBJ2-7 18 TRBV20-1 medium-sized TRBD2 TGCAGTGCTACATCGGGACTAGCGGGAGTTGGGGGTGTCTACGAGCAGTACTTC CSATSGLAGVGGVYEQYF
TRBJ2-5 16 TRBV4-2 . . TGTGCCAGCAGCCAAGATCTTGTAGCGGCCCTGGGGACCCAGTACTTC CASSQDLVAALGTQYF
TRBJ2-7 12 TRBV28 many . TGTGCCAGCAGTTCAGGGTGGGACGAGCAGTACTTC CASSSGWDEQYF
TRBJ2-7 12 TRBV20-1 . . TGCAGTGCGGACAGATCTTTCGACGAGCAGTACTTC CSADRSFDEQYF
TRBJ2-1 17 TRBV7-2 many . TGTGCCAGCAGCTTACCCGCCAGGGGATCCTCCTACAATGAGCAGTTCTTC CASSLPARGSSYNEQFF
TRBJ2-1 13 TRBV29-1 few TRBD2 TGCAGCGTGAGGACTAGCGGAATCAATGAGCAGTTCTTC CSVRTSGINEQFF
TRBJ1-2 15 TRBV12-3/TRBV12-4 many . TGTGCCAGCAGTTTTACAGGGAGGACTAACTATGGCTACACCTTC CASSFTGRTNYGYTF
TRBJ1-2 15 TRBV27 . TRBD1 TGTGCCAGCAGTCCGACAGGGAACCCTAACTATGGCTACACCTTC CASSPTGNPNYGYTF
TRBJ1-6 12 TRBV3-1 many . TGTGCCAGCTGCCGAGGGTTCTCACCCCTCCACTTT CASCRGFSPLHF
TRBJ2-7 13 TRBV28 many . TGTGCCAGCAGTTTGTCCTATCCTTCCGAGCAGTACTTC CASSLSYPSEQYF
TRBJ2-2 15 TRBV12-3/TRBV12-4 few TRBD2 TGTGCCAGCAGTCCTATAGCGGGAGGGACCGGGGAGCTGTTTTTT CASSPIAGGTGELFF
TRBJ1-6 13 TRBV20-1 . TRBD1 TGCAGCGCTGGTGGGACAGTGGATTCACCCCTCCACTTT CSAGGTVDSPLHF
TRBJ2-2 15 TRBV28 few . TGTGCCAGCAGTTTATGGGCAGAGAACACCGGGGAGCTGTTTTTT CASSLWAENTGELFF
TRBJ2-5 14 TRBV7-2 . . TGTGCCAGCAGCGGCCGGGACCACCAAGAGACCCAGTACTTC CASSGRDHQETQYF
TRBJ2-2 16 TRBV4-1 many . TGCGCCAGCAGCCCTATTTTGACAGAGAACACCGGGGAGCTGTTTTTT CASSPILTENTGELFF